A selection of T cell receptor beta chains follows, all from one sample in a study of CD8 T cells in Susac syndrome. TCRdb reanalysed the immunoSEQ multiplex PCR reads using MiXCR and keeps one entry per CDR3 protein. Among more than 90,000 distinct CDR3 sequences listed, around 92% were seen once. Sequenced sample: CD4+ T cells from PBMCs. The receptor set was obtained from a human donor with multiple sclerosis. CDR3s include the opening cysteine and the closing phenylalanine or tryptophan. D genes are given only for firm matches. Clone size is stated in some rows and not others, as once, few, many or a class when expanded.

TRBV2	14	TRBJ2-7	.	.	CASSELGLSHEQYF	TGTGCCAGCAGTGAATTGGGCTTATCCCACGAGCAGTACTTC
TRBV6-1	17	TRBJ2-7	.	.	CASSEREELRDVDEQYF	TGTGCCAGCAGTGAACGCGAGGAGTTACGGGACGTGGACGAGCAGTACTTC
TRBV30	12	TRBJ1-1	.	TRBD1	CACPTGNGGAFF	TGTGCCTGCCCGACAGGGAACGGTGGAGCTTTCTTT
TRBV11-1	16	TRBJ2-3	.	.	CASSLGGGPTTDTQYF	TGTGCCAGCAGCTTAGGGGGAGGTCCGACCACAGATACGCAGTATTTT
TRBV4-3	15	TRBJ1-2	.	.	CASSPSMQANYGYTF	TGCGCCAGCAGCCCTTCGATGCAGGCTAACTATGGCTACACCTTC
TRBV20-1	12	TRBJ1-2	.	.	CSARVGGYGYTF	TGCAGTGCTAGAGTAGGGGGGTATGGCTACACCTTC
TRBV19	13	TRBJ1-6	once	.	CASSSGVGSPLHF	TGTGCCAGTAGTTCGGGGGTGGGGTCACCCCTCCACTTT
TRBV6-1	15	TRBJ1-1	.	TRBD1	CASSGTQGALTEAFF	TGTGCCAGCAGCGGAACTCAGGGGGCACTCACTGAAGCTTTCTTT
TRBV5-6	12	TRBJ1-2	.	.	CASSSFFYGYTF	TGTGCCAGCAGCTCTTTTTTCTATGGCTACACCTTC
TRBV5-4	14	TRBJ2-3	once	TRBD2	CASSFSGGTDTQYF	TGTGCCAGCAGCTTTAGCGGGGGCACAGATACGCAGTATTTT
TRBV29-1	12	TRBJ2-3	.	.	CSVDYSTDTQYF	TGCAGCGTTGACTATTCCACAGATACGCAGTATTTT
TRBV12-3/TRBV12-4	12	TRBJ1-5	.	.	CASSLTFQPQHF	TGTGCCAGCAGTTTAACGTTTCAGCCCCAGCATTTT
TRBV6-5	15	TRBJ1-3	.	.	CASSYLAFSGNTIYF	TGTGCCAGCAGTTACCTGGCCTTCTCTGGAAACACCATATATTTT
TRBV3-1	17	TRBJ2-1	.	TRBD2	CASSPTSGGVSYNEQFF	TGTGCCAGCAGCCCGACTAGCGGGGGGGTCTCCTACAATGAGCAGTTCTTC
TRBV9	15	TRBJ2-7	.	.	CASSVYGGGEGEQYF	TGTGCCAGCAGCGTATACGGGGGCGGAGAAGGCGAGCAGTACTTC
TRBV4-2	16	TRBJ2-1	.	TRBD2	CASSPHGRGGYNEQFF	TGTGCCAGCAGCCCGCACGGGCGGGGGGGATACAATGAGCAGTTCTTC
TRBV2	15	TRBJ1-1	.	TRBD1	CASSEPDRGRLEAFF	TGTGCCAGCAGTGAACCGGACAGGGGAAGGCTTGAAGCTTTCTTT
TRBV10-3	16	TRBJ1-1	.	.	CAISRGQGDQNTEAFF	TGTGCCATCAGTCGGGGGCAGGGCGACCAAAACACTGAAGCTTTCTTT
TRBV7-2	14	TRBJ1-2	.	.	CASSLSRTQAGYTF	TGTGCCAGCAGCTTATCGCGCACCCAGGCTGGCTACACCTTC
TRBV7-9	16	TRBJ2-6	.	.	CASSPTGDSGANVLTF	TGTGCCAGCAGCCCGACAGGAGACTCTGGGGCCAACGTCCTGACTTTC
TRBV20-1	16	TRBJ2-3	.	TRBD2	CSARTSGGASTDTQYF	TGCAGTGCCCGGACTAGCGGGGGGGCTAGCACAGATACGCAGTATTTT
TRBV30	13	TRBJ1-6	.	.	CAFCRGTNSPLHF	TGTGCCTTTTGCCGGGGGACTAATTCACCCCTCCACTTT
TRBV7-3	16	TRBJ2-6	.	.	CASSPNRNSGANVLTF	TGTGCCAGCAGCCCAAACAGGAACTCTGGGGCCAACGTCCTGACTTTC
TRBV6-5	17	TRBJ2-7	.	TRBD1	CASSYSSGTGGVYEQYF	TGTGCCAGCAGTTACTCGTCCGGGACAGGGGGCGTGTACGAGCAGTACTTC
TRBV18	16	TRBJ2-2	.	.	CASSSAVPSNTGELFF	TGTGCCAGCTCAAGCGCGGTACCTAGCAACACCGGGGAGCTGTTTTTT
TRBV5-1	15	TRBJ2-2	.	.	CASSLRHLNTGELFF	TGCGCCAGCAGCTTAAGACACTTGAACACCGGGGAGCTGTTTTTT
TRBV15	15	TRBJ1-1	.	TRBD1	CATSTRTGPNTEAFF	TGTGCCACCAGCACCCGGACAGGCCCGAACACTGAAGCTTTCTTT
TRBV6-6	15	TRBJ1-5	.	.	CASQNQAGGNQPQHF	TGTGCCAGCCAAAACCAAGCCGGCGGCAATCAGCCCCAGCATTTT
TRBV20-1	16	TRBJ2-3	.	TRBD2	CSARDPRGGQGDTQYF	TGCAGTGCTAGAGATCCCCGCGGGGGGCAGGGAGATACGCAGTATTTT
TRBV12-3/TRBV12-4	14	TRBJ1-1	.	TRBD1	CASRFDRGDTEAFF	TGTGCCAGCAGGTTCGACAGGGGAGACACTGAAGCTTTCTTT
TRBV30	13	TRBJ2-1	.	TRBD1	CAWTGQAYNEQFF	TGTGCCTGGACGGGACAGGCGTACAATGAGCAGTTCTTC
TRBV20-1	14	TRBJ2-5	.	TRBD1	CSALDRVKQETQYF	TGCAGTGCTTTGGACAGGGTTAAGCAAGAGACCCAGTACTTC
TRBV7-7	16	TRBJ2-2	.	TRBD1	CASSPRTGGNTGELFF	TGTGCTAGCAGCCCTCGGACAGGGGGAAACACCGGGGAGCTGTTTTTT
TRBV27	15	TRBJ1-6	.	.	CASLTGVFVNSPLHF	TGTGCCAGCCTAACCGGGGTGTTCGTCAATTCACCCCTCCACTTT
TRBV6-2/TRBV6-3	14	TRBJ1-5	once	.	CASKKSGGDQPQHF	TGTGCCAGCAAAAAGAGTGGCGGGGATCAGCCCCAGCATTTT
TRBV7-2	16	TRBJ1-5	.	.	CASSLNPGQGNQPQHF	TGTGCCAGCAGCTTAAACCCGGGACAAGGCAATCAGCCCCAGCATTTT
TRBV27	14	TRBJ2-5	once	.	CASSWGAQGETQYF	TGTGCCAGCAGTTGGGGGGCCCAGGGAGAGACCCAGTACTTC
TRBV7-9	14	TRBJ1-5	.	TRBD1	CASSRGQEFQPQHF	TGTGCCAGCAGCCGCGGACAGGAGTTTCAGCCCCAGCATTTT
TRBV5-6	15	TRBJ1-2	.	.	CASSALDRRVGGYTF	TGTGCCAGCAGCGCCCTCGACAGGAGGGTAGGTGGCTACACCTTC
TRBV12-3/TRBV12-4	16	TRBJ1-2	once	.	CASSYGQRAGNYGYTF	TGTGCCAGCAGCTATGGACAGCGAGCCGGGAACTATGGCTACACCTTC
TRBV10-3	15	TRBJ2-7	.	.	CAISESDLVPYEQYF	TGTGCCATCAGTGAGTCGGACCTGGTCCCCTACGAGCAGTACTTC
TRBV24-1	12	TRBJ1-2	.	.	CATSVGNYGYTF	TGTGCCACCAGTGTGGGAAACTATGGCTACACCTTC
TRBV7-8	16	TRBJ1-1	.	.	CASSLAGQSVYTEAFF	TGTGCCAGCAGCTTAGCGGGGCAGTCGGTGTACACTGAAGCTTTCTTT
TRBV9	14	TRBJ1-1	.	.	CASSVTAVNTEAFF	TGTGCCAGCAGCGTAACAGCAGTGAACACTGAAGCTTTCTTT
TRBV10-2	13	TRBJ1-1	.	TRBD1	CASIQRGDRGAFF	TGCGCCAGCATTCAACGGGGGGACAGGGGAGCTTTCTTT
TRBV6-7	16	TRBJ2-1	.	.	CASSYSFSCWDNEQFF	TGTGCCAGCAGTTACTCTTTCTCGTGCTGGGACAATGAGCAGTTCTTC
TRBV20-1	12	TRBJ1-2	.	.	CSASRPGDGYTF	TGCAGTGCTAGTAGACCGGGGGATGGCTACACCTTC
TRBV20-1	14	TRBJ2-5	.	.	CSARGGEGWETQYF	TGCAGTGCTAGAGGCGGAGAGGGATGGGAGACCCAGTACTTC
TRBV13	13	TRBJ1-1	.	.	CASSLTEDTEAFF	TGTGCCAGCAGCTTAACAGAGGACACTGAAGCTTTCTTT
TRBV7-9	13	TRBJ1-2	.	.	CATTVGSSYGYTF	TGTGCCACCACCGTAGGTTCTTCCTATGGCTACACCTTC
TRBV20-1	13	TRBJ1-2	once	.	CSASTGQHYGYTF	TGCAGTGCTAGCACAGGGCAGCACTATGGCTACACCTTC
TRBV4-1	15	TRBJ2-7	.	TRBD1	CASSQDQGARNEQYF	TGCGCCAGCAGCCAAGATCAGGGGGCGAGGAACGAGCAGTACTTC
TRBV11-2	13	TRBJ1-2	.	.	CASSLGANYGYTF	TGTGCCAGCAGCTTGGGAGCTAACTATGGCTACACCTTC
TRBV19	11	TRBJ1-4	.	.	CASIWGEKLFF	TGTGCCAGTATTTGGGGTGAAAAACTGTTTTTT
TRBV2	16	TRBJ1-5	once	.	CASSEQGRGGNQPQHF	TGTGCCAGCAGTGAACAGGGAAGGGGCGGCAATCAGCCCCAGCATTTT